This T cell receptor beta chain was captured in a study of blood T cells in healthy people across ages. Study-wide points: Samples with more naive T cells showed higher observed beta diversity. The study regarded diversity estimates from one million T cells as underestimates.

Primers used in a second PCR of about 7 to 12 cycles were a sample-barcoded 5' primer and a J-beta primer mix. TCRdb itself ran the 5' RACE reads through MiXCR, one entry per CDR3 protein. The table has about 800,000 distinct CDR3 sequences, approximately 25% seen once. The CDR3 is 15 residues long. Per the germline V gene, CDR1 is MNHEY and CDR2 is SVGEGT. To note about this clonotype: The antigen is undetermined. The junction and the germline gene differ at one end; a read error may be behind it.

These data also featured in a second study, about T cells of mothers and their children.

The V gene is TRBV6-2 or TRBV6-3, the J gene TRBJ2-2; D uncertain. This clonotype was sampled from a boy between 10 and 17 years old in good health. Sequencing used blood. CDR3 nucleotide sequence: TGTGCCACCAGTGATTTGGTGTCCGGGACCGGGGAGCTGTTTTTT. Protein sequence: CATSDLVSGTGELFF.